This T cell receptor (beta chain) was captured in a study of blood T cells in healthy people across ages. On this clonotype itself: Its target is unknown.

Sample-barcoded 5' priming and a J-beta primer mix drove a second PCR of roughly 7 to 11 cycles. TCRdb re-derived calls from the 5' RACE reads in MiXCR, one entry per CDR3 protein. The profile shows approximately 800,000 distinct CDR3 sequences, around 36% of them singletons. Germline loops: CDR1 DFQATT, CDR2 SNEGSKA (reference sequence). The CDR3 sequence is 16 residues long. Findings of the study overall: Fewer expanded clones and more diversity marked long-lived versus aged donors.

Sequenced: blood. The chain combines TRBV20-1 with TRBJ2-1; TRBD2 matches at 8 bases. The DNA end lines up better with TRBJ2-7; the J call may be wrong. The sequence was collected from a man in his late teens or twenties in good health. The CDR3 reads CSAREGRGASYNEQYF. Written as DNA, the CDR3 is TGCAGTGCTAGAGAAGGGCGGGGGGCGTCCTACAATGAGCAGTACTTC.